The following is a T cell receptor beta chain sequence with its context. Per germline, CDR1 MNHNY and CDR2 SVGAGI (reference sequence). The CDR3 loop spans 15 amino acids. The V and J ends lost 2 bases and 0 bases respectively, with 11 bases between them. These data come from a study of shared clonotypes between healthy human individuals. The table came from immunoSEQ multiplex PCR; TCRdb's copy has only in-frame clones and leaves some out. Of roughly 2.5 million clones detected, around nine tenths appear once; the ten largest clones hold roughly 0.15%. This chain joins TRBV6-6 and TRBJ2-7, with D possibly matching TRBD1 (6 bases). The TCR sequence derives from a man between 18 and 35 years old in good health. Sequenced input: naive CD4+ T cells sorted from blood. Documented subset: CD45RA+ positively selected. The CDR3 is CASSYPQTGSYEQYF. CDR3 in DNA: TGTGCCAGCAGTTACCCCCAGACAGGCTCCTACGAGCAGTACTTC.